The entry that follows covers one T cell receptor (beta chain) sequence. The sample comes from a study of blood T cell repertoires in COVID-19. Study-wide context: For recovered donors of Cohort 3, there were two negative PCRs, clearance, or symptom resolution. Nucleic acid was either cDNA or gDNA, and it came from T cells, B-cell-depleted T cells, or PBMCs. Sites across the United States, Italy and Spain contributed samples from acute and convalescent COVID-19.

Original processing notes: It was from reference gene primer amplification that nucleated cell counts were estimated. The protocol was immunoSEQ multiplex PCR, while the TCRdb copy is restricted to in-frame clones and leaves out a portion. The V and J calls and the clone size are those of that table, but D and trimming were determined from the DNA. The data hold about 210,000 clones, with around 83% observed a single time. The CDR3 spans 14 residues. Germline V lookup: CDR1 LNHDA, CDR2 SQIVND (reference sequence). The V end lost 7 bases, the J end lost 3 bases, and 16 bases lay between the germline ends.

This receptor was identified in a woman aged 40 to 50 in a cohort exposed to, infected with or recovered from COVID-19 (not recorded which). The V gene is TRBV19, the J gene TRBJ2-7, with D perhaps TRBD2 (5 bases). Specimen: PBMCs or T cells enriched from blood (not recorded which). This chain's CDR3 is CASKPPGNSYEQYF. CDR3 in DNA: TGTGCCAGTAAACCCCCGGGAAACAGCTACGAGCAGTACTTC.